Listed here are 20 T cell receptor beta chains from one sample, sequenced in a study of regulatory T cells in long-lasting Graves disease. Documented time point: newly diagnosed GD, antithyroid drugs for less than 3 months. PBMC-extracted RNA yielded the TCR library. Arm-PCR with iRepertoire HTBI primers amplified the CDR3 regions for these TCR beta libraries. TCRdb used MiXCR to reprocess the multiplex PCR reads, holding one entry per CDR3 protein. Seen here are some 220,000 distinct CDR3 sequences, roughly a fifth observed once, and the top ten hold roughly 12%. These same data were also listed under a study on T cells in Graves' hyperthyroidism and ophthalmopathy.

The sample was peripheral blood mononuclear cells (PBMCs), taken at new diagnosis, from a patient treated with antithyroid drugs. All receptors derive from a woman younger than 45 with Graves disease.

The sample holds many counts of this clonotype. This chain uses TRBV9 with TRBJ1-5; D not resolved. Trimming left V 0 bases short and J 6 bases short, with 13 bases between. CDR3 size: 15 residues. Germline lookup yields CDR1 SGDLS and CDR2 YYNGEE. In DNA, the CDR3 is TGTGCCAGCAGCGTAGGGCCGGGGTTGGGTCAGCCCCAGCATTTT. Encoded protein: CASSVGPGLGQPQHF.

About this clonotype itself: Just one base apart from a much larger clone, this may be a read error. The genes are TRBV20-1 and TRBJ2-1; TRBD2 aligns across 8 bases. Germline loops: CDR1 DFQATT, CDR2 SNEGSKA (reference sequence). The CDR3 totals 14 residues. Written as DNA, the CDR3 is TGCAGTGCTCCTGGACTAGCAGTTTACAATCAGCAGTTCTTC. This sequence encodes CSAPGLAVYNQQFF.

This clonotype was observed many times. The rearrangement links TRBV12-3 or TRBV12-4 to TRBJ2-7; TRBD1 might be the D (5 bases). There are 14 residues in the CDR3. Trimming pared 0 bases from V and 2 bases from J, leaving 8 bases between. This chain's CDR3 is CASSLAQGTYEQYF. The CDR3 DNA follows: TGTGCCAGCAGTTTAGCGCAGGGCACCTACGAGCAGTACTTC.

J is TRBJ1-1 and V is TRBV12-5; perhaps TRBD1 as D (5 bases). V lost 6 bases to trimming and J lost 1 base, with 12 bases between them. CDR3 length: 14 residues. Germline values: CDR1 LGHNT, CDR2 FRNRAP. This CDR3 reads CASGLGGENTEAFF. The CDR3 nucleotides read TGTGCTAGTGGCCTGGGGGGGGAGAACACTGAAGCTTTCTTT.

This clonotype has a count of ten or more. The genes are TRBV20-1 and TRBJ1-5; D is uncertain. The CDR3 totals 13 residues. V lost 3 bases, J lost 2 bases, and 8 bases lay in between. In germline, CDR1 is DFQATT, CDR2 SNEGSKA (reference sequence). The CDR3 DNA is TGCAGTGCTAGTTCTGGGCGCAATCAGCCCCAGCATTTT. It specifies CSASSGRNQPQHF.

The chain uses TRBV6-2 or TRBV6-3 and TRBJ2-1, with D perhaps given as TRBD1 or TRBD2 (5 bases each). This CDR3 has 15 amino acids. The V end lost 5 bases, the J end lost 5 bases, and 16 bases lay between the germline ends. Germline-derived CDR1 and CDR2 are MNHEY and SVGEGT. CDR3 sequence: CASSLISPGHNEQFF. The DNA for the CDR3 is TGTGCCAGCAGTCTTATTAGCCCGGGGCACAATGAGCAGTTCTTC.

Notes on this clonotype: With only one base between it and a far larger clone, this is likely a read error. The chain links TRBV11-3 to TRBJ2-5; unclear D gene. CDR3 length: 11 amino acids. V was cut by 7 bases and J by 3 bases, with 6 bases left in between. Germline assignment: CDR1 SGHNT and CDR2 YENEEA. CDR3 nucleotides: TGTGCCAGCATGAGGAAAGAGACCCAGTACTTC. Protein product: CASMRKETQYF.

This clonotype was observed many times. CDR3 bases: TGCGCCAGCAGCCAAGCGGGCTCTACCCGCACAGATACGCAGTATTTT. Encoded protein: CASSQAGSTRTDTQYF. The chain employs TRBV5-1 and TRBJ2-3; maybe TRBD2 (6 bases). V was pared by 4 bases and J by 1 base, with 16 bases between. CDR1 is SGHRS, CDR2 YFSETQ, per germline. CDR3 length equals 16 residues.

This clonotype was counted at least ten times. This chain connects TRBV30 to TRBJ1-1; no firm D call. Per germline, CDR1 GTSNPN and CDR2 SVGIG (reference sequence). Between the trimmed V and J ends, which lost 3 bases and 4 bases, there was a span of 9 bases. This CDR3 region has 12 residues. The CDR3: CAWRAGLTEAFF. The DNA of the CDR3 is TGTGCCTGGAGAGCAGGTCTCACTGAAGCTTTCTTT.

This clonotype was picked up one time. The chain uses TRBV11-2 and TRBJ1-1; maybe TRBD1 (6 bases). CDR1 and CDR2 (germline): SGHAT, FQNNGV. Deletions cut 2 bases from V and 2 bases from J, with 9 bases between. The CDR3 covers 14 residues. The CDR3 sequence is CASSLRGSNTEAFF. DNA for the CDR3: TGTGCCAGCAGCTTAAGGGGGAGTAACACTGAAGCTTTCTTT.

This clonotype was detected ten times or more. This chain joins TRBV15 and TRBJ2-1; D call uncertain. V lost 4 bases and J lost 6, with 4 bases in between. Germline CDR1 and CDR2: LNHNV and YYDKDF (reference sequence). The CDR3 length is 11 residues. CDR3 nucleotide sequence: TGTGCCACCAGCACTGGCAATGAGCAGTTCTTC. Amino acids: CATSTGNEQFF. The full variable domain, in which reference TRBV15 and TRBJ2-1 provide the parts outside the CDR3, is DAMVIQNPRYQVTQFGKPVTLSCSQTLNHNVMYWYQQKSSQAPKLLFHYYDKDFNNEADTPDNFQSRRPNTSFCFLDIRSPGLGDTAMYLCATSTGNEQFFGPGTRLTVL.

This clonotype was detected ten times or more. The chain couples TRBV11-2 to TRBJ2-2, with TRBD2 as a possible D gene (5 bases). This CDR3 is built from 16 residues. Germline assignment: CDR1 SGHAT and CDR2 FQNNGV. V lost 4 bases, J lost 0 bases, and 12 bases lay in between. CDR3 bases: TGTGCCAGCAGCTCAGCGGACCTTGCGAACACCGGGGAGCTGTTTTTT. Translating it yields CASSSADLANTGELFF.

This clonotype has only a few counts. The chain couples TRBV6-1 to TRBJ2-5, with D perhaps matching TRBD2 (5 bases). Trimming stripped 7 bases from V and 5 bases from J, with 17 bases between. CDR3 size: 14 residues. Per germline, CDR1 MNHNS and CDR2 SASEGT. CDR3 in amino acids: CASILTGGGETQYF. DNA of the CDR3: TGTGCCAGCATTCTCACGGGCGGCGGGGAGACCCAGTACTTC.

This clonotype was found many times. The J gene is TRBJ2-1, the V gene TRBV12-3 or TRBV12-4, with 8 bases matching TRBD2. This CDR3 region has 15 residues. V shed 5 bases and J 4 bases; nucleotides not matched to a gene: 7. CDR3 bases: TGTGCCAGCAGTCCCTGGACTAGCCTTTACAATGAGCAGTTCTTC. It translates to CASSPWTSLYNEQFF.

Many counts were recorded for this clonotype. The chain is built from TRBV7-8 and TRBJ2-3, with 8 bases fitting TRBD2. This CDR3 comprises 14 residues. CDR1 SGHVS and CDR2 FQNEAQ come from the germline V gene. V was pared by 1 base and J by 6 bases, with 3 bases of the junction left unmatched. CDR3 nucleotide sequence: TGTGCCAGCAGCTTAGTAGCGGGGTCGGATACGCAGTATTTT. The encoded protein is CASSLVAGSDTQYF.

This clonotype was counted many times. The rearrangement joins TRBV3-1 to TRBJ1-6; D possibly corresponds to TRBD1 (6 bases). The CDR3 consists of 13 residues. The germline V and J ends were trimmed by 4 bases and 13 bases, with 14 bases remaining between them. Germline-derived CDR1 and CDR2 are LGHDT and YNNKEL (reference sequence). The CDR3 sequence: CASSPSHQGPLHF. The DNA of the CDR3 is TGTGCCAGCAGCCCATCGCACCAGGGGCCCCTCCACTTT. The entire variable domain, with the rest obtained from reference TRBV3-1 and TRBJ1-6, is as follows: DTAVSQTPKYLVTQMGNDKSIKCEQNLGHDTMYWYKQDSKKFLKIMFSYNNKELIINETVPNRFSPKSPDKAHLNLHINSLELGDSAVYFCASSPSHQGPLHFGNGTRLTVT.

This clonotype was seen repeatedly, ten times or more. The chain uses TRBV28 and TRBJ1-2; maybe TRBD1 (5 bases). CDR1 is MDHEN, CDR2 SYDVKM, per germline. Trimming took off 0 bases at V and 3 bases at J, with 17 bases between the two ends. The CDR3 is made up of 17 amino acids. The CDR3 region is CASSLCIEEGEDYGYTF. DNA of the CDR3: TGTGCCAGCAGTTTATGCATCGAGGAAGGGGAGGACTATGGCTACACCTTC.

The table lists this clonotype with many counts. The V gene is TRBV7-9, the J gene TRBJ2-2; 8 bases fit TRBD1. The V segment lost 5 bases and the J segment 1 base; nucleotides outside the gene matches: 3. Looked up from germline, CDR1 is SEHNR and CDR2 is FQNEAQ (reference sequence). There are 15 residues in the CDR3. Written as DNA, the CDR3 is TGTGCCAGCAGCCCTGGGACAGGGAACACCGGGGAGCTGTTTTTT. Residues: CASSPGTGNTGELFF. The complete variable domain, with remaining parts taken from reference TRBV7-9 and TRBJ2-2, reads DTGVSQNPRHKITKRGQNVTFRCDPISEHNRLYWYRQTLGQGPEFLTYFQNEAQLEKSRLLSDRFSAERPKGSFSTLEIQRTEQGDSAMYLCASSPGTGNTGELFFGEGSRLTVL.

This rearrangement joins TRBV28 to TRBJ2-5; a weak D match, TRBD1 (5 bases). The CDR3 has 15 residues. The germline V gene has CDR1 MDHEN and CDR2 SYDVKM. V was shortened by 3 bases and J by 5 bases, with 16 bases between the two germline ends. This chain's CDR3 is CASSFGARTAETQYF. The CDR3, as DNA: TGTGCCAGCAGTTTTGGGGCTAGGACGGCGGAGACCCAGTACTTC.

This clonotype showed up many times. The CDR3 DNA follows: TGTGCCAGCAAGGGCTTGAGGCTAGCGATGAGAGATACGCAGTATTTT. Its protein is CASKGLRLAMRDTQYF. V is TRBV28 and J is TRBJ2-3, with a possible D match to TRBD2 (6 bases). Germline loops: CDR1 MDHEN, CDR2 SYDVKM. The CDR3 has 16 residues. Trimming removed 7 bases at V and 5 bases at J, with 22 bases between. Using reference TRBV28 and TRBJ2-3 for the parts outside the CDR3, the full variable domain is DVKVTQSSRYLVKRTGEKVFLECVQDMDHENMFWYRQDPGLGLRLIYFSYDVKMKEKGDIPEGYSVSREKKERFSLILESASTNQTSMYLCASKGLRLAMRDTQYFGPGTRLTVL.